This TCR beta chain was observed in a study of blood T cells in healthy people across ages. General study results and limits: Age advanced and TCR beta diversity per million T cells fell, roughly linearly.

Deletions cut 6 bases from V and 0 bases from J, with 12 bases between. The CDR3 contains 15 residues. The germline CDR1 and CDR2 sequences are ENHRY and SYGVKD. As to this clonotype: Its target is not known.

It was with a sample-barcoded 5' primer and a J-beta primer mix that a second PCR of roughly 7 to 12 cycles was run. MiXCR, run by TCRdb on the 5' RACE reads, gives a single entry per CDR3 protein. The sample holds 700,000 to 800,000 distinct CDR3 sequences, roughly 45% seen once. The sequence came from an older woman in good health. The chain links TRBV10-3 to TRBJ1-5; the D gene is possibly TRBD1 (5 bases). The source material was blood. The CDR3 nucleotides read TGTGCCATCAGCCAGGGCAGTAATAGCAATCAGCCCCAGCATTTT. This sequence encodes CAISQGSNSNQPQHF.